This T cell receptor beta chain was sequenced for a study of shared clonotypes between healthy human individuals. Profiled with immunoSEQ multiplex PCR; TCRdb holds only in-frame clones, not every one. The top ten hold 0.13% to 0.15% of the sample, which has about 2.4 million clones, just over 90% seen once. The germline gives CDR1 LGHNA, CDR2 YNFKEQ. The CDR3 consists of 15 residues. The chain joins TRBV4-2 to TRBJ2-5; TRBD2 is a possible D gene (6 bases). The DNA end is more similar to TRBJ2-7, so the J call may be wrong. What was sequenced was naive CD4+ T cells sorted from blood. Regarding subset: CD45RA+ positively selected. The sequence derives from a man younger than 35 in good health. The CDR3 is CASSQERGGYYEQYF. In DNA form, the CDR3 reads TGTGCCAGCAGCCAAGAGCGGGGCGGATACTACGAGCAGTACTTC.